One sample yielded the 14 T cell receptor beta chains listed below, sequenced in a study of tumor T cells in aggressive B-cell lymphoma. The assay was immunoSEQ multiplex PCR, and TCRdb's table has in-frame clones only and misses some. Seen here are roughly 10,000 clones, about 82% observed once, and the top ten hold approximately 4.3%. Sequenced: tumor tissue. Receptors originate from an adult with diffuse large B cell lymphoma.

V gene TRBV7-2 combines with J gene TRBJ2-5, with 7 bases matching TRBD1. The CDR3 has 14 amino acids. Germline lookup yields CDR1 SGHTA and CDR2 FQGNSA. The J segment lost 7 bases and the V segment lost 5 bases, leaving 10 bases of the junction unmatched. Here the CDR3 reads CASSLHRGGLTQYF. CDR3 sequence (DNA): TGTGCCAGCAGCCTCCACAGGGGCGGGTTGACCCAGTACTTC.

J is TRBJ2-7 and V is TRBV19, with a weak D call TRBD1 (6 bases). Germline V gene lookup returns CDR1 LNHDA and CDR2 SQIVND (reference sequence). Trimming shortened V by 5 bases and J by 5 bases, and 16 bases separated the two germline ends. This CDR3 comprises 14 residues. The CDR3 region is CASSYRASTDEQYF. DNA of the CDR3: TGTGCCAGTAGTTACAGGGCCTCAACCGACGAGCAGTACTTC.

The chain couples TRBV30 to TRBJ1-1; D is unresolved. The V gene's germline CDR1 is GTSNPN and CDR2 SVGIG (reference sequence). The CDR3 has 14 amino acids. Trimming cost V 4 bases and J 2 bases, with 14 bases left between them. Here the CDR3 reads CAWNLVAGNTEAFF. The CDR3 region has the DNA TGTGCCTGGAATTTGGTTGCGGGCAACACTGAAGCTTTCTTT.

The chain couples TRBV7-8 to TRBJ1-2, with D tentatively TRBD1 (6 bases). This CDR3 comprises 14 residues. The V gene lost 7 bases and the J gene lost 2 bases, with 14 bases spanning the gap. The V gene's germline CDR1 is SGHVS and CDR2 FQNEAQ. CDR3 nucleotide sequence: TGTGCCAGCATCCCGGGGGGCGGGAACTATGGCTACACCTTC. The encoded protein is CASIPGGGNYGYTF.

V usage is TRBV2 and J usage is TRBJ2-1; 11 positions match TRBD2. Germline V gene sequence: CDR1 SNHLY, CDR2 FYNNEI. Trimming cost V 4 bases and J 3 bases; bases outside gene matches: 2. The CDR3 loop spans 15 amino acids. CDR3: CASSAGTSGYNEQFF. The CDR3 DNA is TGTGCCAGCAGTGCCGGGACTAGCGGCTACAATGAGCAGTTCTTC. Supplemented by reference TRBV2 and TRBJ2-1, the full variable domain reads EPEVTQTPSHQVTQMGQEVILRCVPISNHLYFYWYRQILGQKVEFLVSFYNNEISEKSEIFDDQFSVERPDGSNFTLKIRSTKLEDSAMYFCASSAGTSGYNEQFFGPGTRLTVL.

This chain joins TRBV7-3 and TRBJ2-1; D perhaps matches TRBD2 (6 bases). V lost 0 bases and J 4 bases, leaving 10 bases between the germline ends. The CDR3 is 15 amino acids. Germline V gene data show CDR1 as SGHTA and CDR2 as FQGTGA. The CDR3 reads CASSLTRLAYNEQFF. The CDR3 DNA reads TGTGCCAGCAGCTTAACGCGTCTAGCGTACAATGAGCAGTTCTTC.

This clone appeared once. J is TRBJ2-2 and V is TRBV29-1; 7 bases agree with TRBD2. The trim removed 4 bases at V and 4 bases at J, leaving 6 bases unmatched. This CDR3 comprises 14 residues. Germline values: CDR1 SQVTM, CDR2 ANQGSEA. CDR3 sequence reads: CSVGGSVSTGELFF. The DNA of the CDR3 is TGCAGCGTTGGCGGGAGTGTGAGCACCGGGGAGCTGTTTTTT.

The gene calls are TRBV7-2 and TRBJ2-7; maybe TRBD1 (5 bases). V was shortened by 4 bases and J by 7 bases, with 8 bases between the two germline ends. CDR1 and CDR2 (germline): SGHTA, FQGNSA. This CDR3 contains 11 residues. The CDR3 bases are TGTGCCAGCAGCTGGGGCAGAGAGCAGTACTTC. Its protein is CASSWGREQYF.

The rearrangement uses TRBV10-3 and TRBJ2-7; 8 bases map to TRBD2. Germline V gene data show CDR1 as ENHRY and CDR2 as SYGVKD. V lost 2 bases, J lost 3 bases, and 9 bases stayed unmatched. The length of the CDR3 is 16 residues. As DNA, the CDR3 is TGTGCCATCAGTGAGCCCGCTCGGGGGGGGGACTACGAGCAGTACTTC. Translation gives CAISEPARGGDYEQYF.

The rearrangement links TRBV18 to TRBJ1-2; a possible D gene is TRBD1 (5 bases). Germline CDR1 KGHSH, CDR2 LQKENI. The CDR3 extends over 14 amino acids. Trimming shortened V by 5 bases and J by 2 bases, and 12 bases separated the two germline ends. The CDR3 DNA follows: TGTGCCAGCTCAAGCTCCGGGGGGAACTATGGCTACACCTTC. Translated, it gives CASSSSGGNYGYTF.

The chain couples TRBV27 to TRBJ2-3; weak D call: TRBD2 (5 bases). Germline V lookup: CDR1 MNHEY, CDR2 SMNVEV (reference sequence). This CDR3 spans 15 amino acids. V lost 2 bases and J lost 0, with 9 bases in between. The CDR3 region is CASSLAEESTDTQYF. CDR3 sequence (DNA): TGTGCCAGCAGTTTAGCGGAGGAAAGCACAGATACGCAGTATTTT.

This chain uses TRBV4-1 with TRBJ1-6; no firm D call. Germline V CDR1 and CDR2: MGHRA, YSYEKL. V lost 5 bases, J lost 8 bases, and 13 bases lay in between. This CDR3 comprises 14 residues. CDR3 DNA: TGCGCCAGCAGCAACGGGAGATATGATTCACCCCTCCACTTT. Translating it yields CASSNGRYDSPLHF.

The CDR3 region has the DNA TGTGCCAGCAAATTGGGACTAGCGGAGACCCAGTACTTC. Translation gives CASKLGLAETQYF. This chain uses TRBV6-5 with TRBJ2-5; 10 bases line up with TRBD2. CDR1 MNHEY and CDR2 SVGAGI come from the germline V gene. The CDR3 covers 13 residues. V lost 7 bases, J lost 5 bases, and 4 bases stayed unmatched.

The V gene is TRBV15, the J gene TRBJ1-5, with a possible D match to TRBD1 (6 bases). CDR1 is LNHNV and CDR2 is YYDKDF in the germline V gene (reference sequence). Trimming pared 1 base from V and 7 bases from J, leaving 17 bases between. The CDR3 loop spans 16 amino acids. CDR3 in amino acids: CATSRGARGWGQPQHF. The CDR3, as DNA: TGTGCCACCAGCAGAGGGGCCAGGGGCTGGGGGCAGCCCCAGCATTTT.